This section outlines one T cell receptor beta chain sequence together with its context. The CDR3 spans 14 residues. V lost 2 bases and J lost 3, with 10 bases in between. CDR1 MNHNY and CDR2 SVGAGI come from the germline V gene (reference sequence). The data were obtained in a study of T cell responses to AZD1222 COVID-19 vaccine. Sequencing was performed with immunoSEQ multiplex PCR; in TCRdb, only in-frame clones are kept and a portion is missing. The sample contains roughly 110,000 clones, roughly 90% of which appear only once. J is TRBJ1-2 and V is TRBV6-6; D gene ambiguous. Source: peripheral blood, taken 28 days after the second AZD1222 dose. This sequence originates from an adult who received the AZD1222 COVID-19 vaccine. The CDR3 sequence is CASSYRRTDYGYTF. The CDR3 DNA follows: TGTGCCAGCAGTTACAGGCGGACTGACTATGGCTACACCTTC.